Below, one TCR beta chain is given with its context. A junction end diverges from the germline sequence, so it may reflect a read error. This sample was taken from a study of blood T cell repertoires in COVID-19. The V gene's germline CDR1 is SGHRS and CDR2 YFSETQ. The CDR3 totals 12 residues. Data came from immunoSEQ multiplex PCR; TCRdb stores just in-frame clones and leaves some out. There are some 100,000 clones in the sample; around 90% occur only once, and approximately 5.3% lies in the top ten. The receptor was derived from a human donor in a cohort sampled during active COVID-19. V and J are TRBV5-1 and TRBJ2-7, with 8 bases matching TRBD2. Material for sequencing was peripheral blood. This CDR3 reads CASSLAAGTRDF. CDR3 in DNA: TGCGCCAGCAGCTTGGCGGCCGGGACTAGAGACTTC. The full variable domain, with the rest looked up from reference TRBV5-1 and TRBJ2-7, is KAGVTQTPRYLIKTRGQQVTLSCSPISGHRSVSWYQQTPGQGLQFLFEYFSETQRNKGNFPGRFSGRQFSNSRSEMNVSTLELGDSALYLCASSLAAGTRDFGPGTRLTVT.